The present T cell receptor beta chain was sequenced within a study of radiation and T cells in renal cell carcinoma. Regarding the study as a whole: Top tumor clonotypes rose in blood 2 weeks post-radiation, then contracted.

Specified time point: baseline pretreatment blood. Treatment in this sample: 15 Gy SBRT to primary tumor, nephrectomy 4 weeks later. The V gene's germline CDR1 is SGHVS and CDR2 FQNEAQ. V lost 5 bases and J 0 bases, leaving 14 bases between the germline ends. This CDR3 is 15 amino acids long. With regard to this clone: Its antigen is unidentified.

Some clones are missing from TCRdb's copy, which holds only in-frame ones; the method was immunoSEQ multiplex PCR. The sample has approximately 150,000 clones, 70% to 90% seen once. The receptor comes from a woman between 45 and 65 years old with renal cell carcinoma. The chain is built from TRBV7-8 and TRBJ2-7, with D possibly being TRBD1 (6 bases). The sample was blood, taken from a patient whose treatment included radiotherapy and nephrectomy. The CDR3 nucleotides read TGTGCCAGCAGCGCGTTACAGGGAAGCTCCTACGAGCAGTACTTC. This encodes CASSALQGSSYEQYF.